This T cell receptor beta chain came from a study of shared T cell receptors in the human thymus. Only in-frame clones appear in the TCRdb table, and some are missing; sequencing was by immunoSEQ multiplex PCR. The data hold 450,000 to 650,000 clones, with 75% to 80% observed a single time. This same sample was also part of a study on human thymus T cells. That paper notes: The study used thymus tissue resected during corrective heart surgery. Highly overlapping thymic repertoires among unrelated individuals were reported in related research.

This receptor was obtained from a boy under two years old with a congenital heart defect. Sequencing was done on a sample of thymocytes.

CDR3 residues: CASSPTGLAVSYEQYF. The DNA of the CDR3 is TGTGCCAGCAGCCCCACAGGACTAGCGGTCTCCTACGAGCAGTACTTC. The chain recombines TRBV27 with TRBJ2-7; 10 nucleotides align to TRBD2. J lost 0 bases, V lost 6 bases, and 8 bases had no gene match. CDR1 and CDR2 from the germline V gene are MNHEY and SMNVEV (reference sequence). The CDR3 is 16 amino acids.